This record looks at one T cell receptor beta chain sequence and its context. Measured with immunoSEQ multiplex PCR; TCRdb has only the in-frame clones, and not every one. The profile shows 35,000 to 45,000 clones, around nine tenths of them singletons. The V end lost 1 base, the J end lost 5 bases, and 11 bases lay between the germline ends. This CDR3 comprises 14 residues. CDR1 and CDR2 from the germline V gene are SGHAT and FQNNGV. These data come from a study of graft-versus-host responses after intestinal transplantation. The origin of this receptor is a human patient who received an intestinal transplant, so some T cells may come from the graft donor. This rearrangement joins TRBV11-2 to TRBJ1-2, with unresolved D. The sequences come from PBMCs, collected 260 to 280 days after transplant. CDR3 DNA sequence: TGTGCCAGCAGCTTAGCTCCAGAAATGTATGGCTACACCTTC. This codes for CASSLAPEMYGYTF.